A single TCR beta chain is shown here with its context. This receptor's antigen is unknown. Base quality data are lacking; no much larger clone is found one base away. The data belong to a study of CD8+CD57+ T cells in acquired aplastic anemia listed by TCRdb under 2018. For the wider study: Extracted DNA from sorted CD4+ and CD8+ cells averaged around 3.3 ug, ranging from about 0.18 to 27.4 ug. A CD8+CD57+ expansion meant a frequency higher than the mean frequency seen in healthy subjects. The investigation overall reported the following: Approximately 27 CD8+ CDR3 sequences were found in both patients and controls but appeared to be highly expressed in patients and within the immunodominant clones of the patients. CD8+ Simpson's diversity did not differ significantly between patients and healthy controls (P=0.060).

Patients chosen for sequencing had shown expansion of CD8+CD57+ cells by flow cytometry. Every patient had a diagnosis of severe acquired aplastic anemia based on International Study of Aplastic Anemia and Agranulocytosis and Camitta criteria. At the time blood was sampled, none of the patients had received any therapy. In this study, sorted CD4+ and CD8+ T cells from the blood of healthy subjects and of severe aplastic anemia patients had their TCR repertoires deep-sequenced. In the USA, patient enrollment took place under clinicaltrials.gov protocols 00001620, 01623167, 00001397, 00071045, 00081523 and 00961064. Ficoll-Paque density gradient centrifugation was used to isolate peripheral blood mononuclear cells. CD4+ and CD8+ T cells were sorted by FACS or magnetic beads before DNA extraction. Genomic DNA served as template for TCR beta VDJ combination and CDR3 sequence profiling. An Illumina HiSeq 2000 was the platform used for TCR repertoire sequencing. Processing in the source paper ran as follows. Repertoires were assessed using TRBV/TRBJ rearrangement plots, CDR3 size and DJ length profiles, and Simpson's diversity index. The most abundant DNA sequence in the deep sequencing data was taken as the immunodominant clone. CDR3 amino acid sequences were screened for sharing across subjects and compared with published repertoires and the VDJdb database. TCRdb reprocessing: public reads trimmed at Q25 with fastp, clones called with MiXCR, in-frame beta chains kept. Merged by CDR3 protein, the rows form single entries marked with the most common genes and DNA. Here the V and J calls rest on TCRdb's processing, not on the authors' analysis. In this sample the table shows approximately 58,000 distinct CDR3 sequences, 55% to 70% of which occur a single time. The leading ten clones occupy approximately 15% of the sample.

Measured from the cysteine to the phenylalanine, the CDR3 is 14 residues long. Only the CDR3 portion is preserved as DNA: 42 bases, with reading frame beginning at the first base. CDR1 and CDR2, per the germline V gene, are SGHTS and YDEGEE. V loses 4 bases, J loses 8 bases, and the germline ends lie 15 bases apart. Source material: sorted CD4+, CD8+, or CD8+CD57+ T cells (not recorded which) from PBMCs. This sequence originates from a human donor with aplastic anemia. This chain is built from TRBV5-8 and TRBJ1-4; the D gene is not confidently resolved. The sequenced DNA: TGTGCCAGCAGCCCGCGGACGGATGAAGAAAAACTGTTTTTT. Its amino acids are CASSPRTDEEKLFF.